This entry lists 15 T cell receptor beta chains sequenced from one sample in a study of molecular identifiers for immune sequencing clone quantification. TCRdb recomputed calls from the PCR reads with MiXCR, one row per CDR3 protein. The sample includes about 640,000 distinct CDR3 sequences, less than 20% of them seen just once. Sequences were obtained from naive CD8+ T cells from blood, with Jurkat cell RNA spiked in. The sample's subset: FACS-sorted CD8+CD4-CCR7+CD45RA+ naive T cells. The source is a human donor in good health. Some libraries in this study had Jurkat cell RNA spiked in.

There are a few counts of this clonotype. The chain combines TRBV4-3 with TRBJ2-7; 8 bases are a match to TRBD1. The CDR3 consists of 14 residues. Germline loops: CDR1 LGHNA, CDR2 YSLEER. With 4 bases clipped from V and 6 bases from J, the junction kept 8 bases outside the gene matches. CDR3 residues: CASSRNRGDSEQYF. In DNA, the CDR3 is TGCGCCAGCAGCCGCAACAGGGGGGACTCCGAGCAGTACTTC.

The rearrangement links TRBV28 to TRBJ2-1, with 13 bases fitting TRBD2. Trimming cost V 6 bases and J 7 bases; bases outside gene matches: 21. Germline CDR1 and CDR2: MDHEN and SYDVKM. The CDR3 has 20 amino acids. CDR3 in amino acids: CASRRQLGLAGVKGKNEQFF. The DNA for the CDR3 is TGTGCCAGCAGGAGGCAGTTAGGACTAGCGGGAGTAAAGGGTAAGAATGAGCAGTTCTTC.

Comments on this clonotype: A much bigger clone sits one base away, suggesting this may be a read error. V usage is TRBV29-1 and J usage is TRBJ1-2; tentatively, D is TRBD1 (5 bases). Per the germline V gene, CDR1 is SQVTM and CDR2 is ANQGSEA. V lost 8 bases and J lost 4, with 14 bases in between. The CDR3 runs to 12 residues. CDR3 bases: TGCAGCACCCATGTCGGGACCTATGGCTACACCTTC. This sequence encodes CSTHVGTYGYTF.

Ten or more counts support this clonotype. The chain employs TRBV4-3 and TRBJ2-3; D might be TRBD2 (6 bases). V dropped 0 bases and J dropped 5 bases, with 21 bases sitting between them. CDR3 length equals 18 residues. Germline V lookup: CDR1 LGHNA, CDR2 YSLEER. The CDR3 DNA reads TGCGCCAGCAGCCAAGATCAAGGTTCGGGGACTCTTGGAGATACGCAGTATTTT. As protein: CASSQDQGSGTLGDTQYF.

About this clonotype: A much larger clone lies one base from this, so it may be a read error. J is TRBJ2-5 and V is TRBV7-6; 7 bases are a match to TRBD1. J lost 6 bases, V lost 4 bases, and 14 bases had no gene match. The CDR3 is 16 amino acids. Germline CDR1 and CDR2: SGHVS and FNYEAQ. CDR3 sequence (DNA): TGTGCCAGCAGCTGGGCCCCGGGACAGTCCCCAAAGACCCAGTACTTC. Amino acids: CASSWAPGQSPKTQYF. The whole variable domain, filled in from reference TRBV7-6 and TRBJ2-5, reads GAGVSQSPRYKVTKRGQDVALRCDPISGHVSLYWYRQALGQGPEFLTYFNYEAQQDKSGLPNDRFSAERPEGSISTLTIQRTEQRDSAMYRCASSWAPGQSPKTQYFGPGTRLLVL.

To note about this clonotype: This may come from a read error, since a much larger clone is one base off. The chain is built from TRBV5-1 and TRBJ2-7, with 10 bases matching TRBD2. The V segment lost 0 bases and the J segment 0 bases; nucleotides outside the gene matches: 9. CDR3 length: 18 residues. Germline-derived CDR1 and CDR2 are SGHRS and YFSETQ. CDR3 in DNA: TGCGCCAGCAGCTTGGGCGGAAGCGGGGGGGGGTACTCCTACGAGCAGTACTTC. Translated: CASSLGGSGGGYSYEQYF.

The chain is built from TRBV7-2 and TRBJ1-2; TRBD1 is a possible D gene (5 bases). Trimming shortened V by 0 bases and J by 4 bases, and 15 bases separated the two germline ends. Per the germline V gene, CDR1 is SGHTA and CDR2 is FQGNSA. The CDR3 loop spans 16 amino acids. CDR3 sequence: CASSLAPADRSYGYTF. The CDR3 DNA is TGTGCCAGCAGCTTAGCGCCCGCAGACAGAAGCTATGGCTACACCTTC.

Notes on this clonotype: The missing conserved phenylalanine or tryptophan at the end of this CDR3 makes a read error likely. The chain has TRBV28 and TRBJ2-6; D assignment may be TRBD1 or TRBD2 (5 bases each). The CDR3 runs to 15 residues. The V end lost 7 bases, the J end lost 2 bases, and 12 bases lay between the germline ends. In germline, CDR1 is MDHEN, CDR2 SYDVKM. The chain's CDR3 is CASTYRGPGANVLTS. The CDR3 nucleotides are TGTGCCAGCACCTACCGGGGCCCTGGGGCCAACGTCCTGACTTCC.

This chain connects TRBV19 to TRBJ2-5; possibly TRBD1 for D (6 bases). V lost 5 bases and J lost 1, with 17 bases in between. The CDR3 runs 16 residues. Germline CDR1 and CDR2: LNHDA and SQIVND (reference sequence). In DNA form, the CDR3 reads TGTGCCAGTAGTCCCCCGGGACACATCGGCCAAGAGACCCAGTACTTC. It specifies CASSPPGHIGQETQYF. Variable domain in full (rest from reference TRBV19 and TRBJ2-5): DGGITQSPKYLFRKEGQNVTLSCEQNLNHDAMYWYRQDPGQGLRLIYYSQIVNDFQKGDIAEGYSVSREKKESFPLTVTSAQKNPTAFYLCASSPPGHIGQETQYFGPGTRLLVL.

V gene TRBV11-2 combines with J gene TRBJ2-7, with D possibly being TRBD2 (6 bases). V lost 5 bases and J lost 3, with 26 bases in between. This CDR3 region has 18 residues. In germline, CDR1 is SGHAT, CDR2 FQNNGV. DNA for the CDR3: TGTGCCAGCAGCCCCGCGTTGATAGCGGCGGGAAGGCTCTACGAGCAGTACTTC. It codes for CASSPALIAAGRLYEQYF.

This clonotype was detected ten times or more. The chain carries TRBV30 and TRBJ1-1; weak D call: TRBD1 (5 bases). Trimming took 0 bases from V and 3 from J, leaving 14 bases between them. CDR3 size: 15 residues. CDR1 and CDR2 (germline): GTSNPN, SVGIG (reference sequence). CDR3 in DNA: TGTGCCTGGAGTGTAATGTACGGAGGGGACACTGAAGCTTTCTTT. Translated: CAWSVMYGGDTEAFF.

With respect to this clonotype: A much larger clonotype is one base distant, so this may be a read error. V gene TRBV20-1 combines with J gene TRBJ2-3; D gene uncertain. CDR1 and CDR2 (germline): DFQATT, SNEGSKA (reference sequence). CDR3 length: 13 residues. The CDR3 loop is CSVVGIYTNTQYF. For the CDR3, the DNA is TGCAGTGTGGTAGGGATTTACACAAATACGCAGTATTTT.

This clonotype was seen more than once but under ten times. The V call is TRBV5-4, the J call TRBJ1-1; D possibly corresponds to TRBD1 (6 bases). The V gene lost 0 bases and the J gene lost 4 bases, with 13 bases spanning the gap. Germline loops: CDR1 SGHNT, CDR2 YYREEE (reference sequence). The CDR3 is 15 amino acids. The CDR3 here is CASSLEGGRGTEAFF. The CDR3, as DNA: TGTGCCAGCAGCTTGGAGGGGGGGCGCGGCACTGAAGCTTTCTTT.

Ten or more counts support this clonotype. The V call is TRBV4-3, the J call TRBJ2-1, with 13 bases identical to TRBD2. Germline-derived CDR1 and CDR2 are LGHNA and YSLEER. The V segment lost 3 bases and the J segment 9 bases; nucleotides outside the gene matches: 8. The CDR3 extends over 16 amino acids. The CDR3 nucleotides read TGCGCCAGCAGCCAGGGTTGGACTAGCGGGAGTCCTGAGCAGTTCTTC. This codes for CASSQGWTSGSPEQFF.

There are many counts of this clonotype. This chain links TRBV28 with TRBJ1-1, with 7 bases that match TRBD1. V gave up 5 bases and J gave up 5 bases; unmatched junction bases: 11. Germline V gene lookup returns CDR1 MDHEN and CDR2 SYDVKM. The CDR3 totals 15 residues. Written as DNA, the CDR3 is TGTGCCAGCAGTCCCGTTCAGACAGGGCGGACTGAAGCTTTCTTT. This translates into CASSPVQTGRTEAFF.